One and the same sample provided the 9 T cell receptor beta chains below, sequenced in a study of blood T cell repertoires in COVID-19. The table came from immunoSEQ multiplex PCR; TCRdb's copy has only in-frame clones and leaves some out. The sample lists approximately 300,000 clones, about 82% occurring once. Sequencing input: peripheral blood. Receptors were obtained from a woman between 45 and 65 years old with acute or convalescent COVID-19.

V usage is TRBV7-3 and J usage is TRBJ2-3; D might be TRBD2 (6 bases). The germline V gene has CDR1 SGHTA and CDR2 FQGTGA. The V and J ends lost 2 bases and 0 bases respectively, with 6 bases between them. This CDR3 is 14 amino acids long. The CDR3 nucleotides read TGTGCCAGCAGCTTAGGGACTAGCACAGATACGCAGTATTTT. It yields the protein CASSLGTSTDTQYF.

The chain uses TRBV27 and TRBJ2-7, with 9 bases that match TRBD1. CDR1 is MNHEY, CDR2 SMNVEV, per germline (reference sequence). The V and J ends lost 5 bases and 2 bases, in that order; junction bases with no gene match: 7. The CDR3 sequence is 15 residues long. The CDR3 loop reads CASSAPGTGTYEQYF. CDR3 bases: TGTGCCAGCAGTGCACCCGGGACAGGGACCTACGAGCAGTACTTC.

The chain recombines TRBV5-6 with TRBJ1-5; D may be TRBD1 (6 bases). The CDR3 covers 15 residues. Germline CDR1 SGHDT, CDR2 YYEEEE. Deletions cut 1 base from V and 5 bases from J, with 13 bases between. The CDR3 region is CASSLNREFHQPQHF. The CDR3 DNA is TGTGCCAGCAGCTTGAACAGGGAGTTTCATCAGCCCCAGCATTTT.

The chain uses TRBV11-2 and TRBJ2-7, with D possibly TRBD1 on 5 matching bases. CDR1 SGHAT and CDR2 FQNNGV come from the germline V gene. Trimming left V 4 bases short and J 7 bases short, with 14 bases between. This CDR3 spans 13 amino acids. The CDR3 bases are TGTGCCAGCAGCTCTTACCTTCGGACAGAGCAGTACTTC. Amino acids: CASSSYLRTEQYF.

Here the CDR3 reads CASSLRAGGRSPLHF. As DNA, the CDR3 is TGTGCCAGCAGCTTAAGGGCCGGGGGGAGATCACCCCTCCACTTT. The chain is built from TRBV7-8 and TRBJ1-6; possibly TRBD1 for D (5 bases). This CDR3 is 15 amino acids long. The germline CDR1 and CDR2 sequences are SGHVS and FQNEAQ. V was shortened by 2 bases and J by 10 bases, with 15 bases between the two germline ends.

The CDR3 nucleotides read TGTGCCAGCAGAAACGGGTCACCGATTAATGAAAAACTGTTTTTT. Its protein product is CASRNGSPINEKLFF. The chain is built from TRBV28 and TRBJ1-4; D remains unclear. The CDR3 consists of 15 residues. Germline CDR1 reads MDHEN; CDR2 reads SYDVKM. Trimming left V 6 bases short and J 4 bases short, with 15 bases between.

This sequence joins TRBV6-1 and TRBJ1-1; D is perhaps TRBD1 (5 bases). In germline, CDR1 is MNHNS, CDR2 SASEGT. CDR3 length equals 15 residues. V lost 2 bases and J lost 0, with 10 bases in between. The CDR3: CASSEYGHMNTEAFF. In nucleotides, the CDR3 is TGTGCCAGCAGTGAATACGGACATATGAACACTGAAGCTTTCTTT.

The rearrangement links TRBV6-5 to TRBJ2-7, with a possible D match to TRBD2 (6 bases). CDR3 size: 16 residues. Trimming left V 3 bases short and J 1 base short, with 16 bases between. Per the germline V gene, CDR1 is MNHEY and CDR2 is SVGAGI. CDR3 sequence: CASSYRRRRGSYEQYF. The CDR3 nucleotides are TGTGCCAGCAGTTATAGACGTAGGCGGGGTTCCTACGAGCAGTACTTC.

This clone appeared once. V usage is TRBV5-4 and J usage is TRBJ2-1; D gene ambiguous. From germline, CDR1 is SGHNT and CDR2 YYREEE (reference sequence). Trimming shortened V by 4 bases and J by 8 bases, and 10 bases separated the two germline ends. The CDR3 consists of 12 residues. The CDR3 protein is CASSPGIHEQFF. CDR3 nucleotide sequence: TGTGCCAGCAGCCCAGGAATCCATGAGCAGTTCTTC.